Reported below is one T cell receptor (beta chain). RNA transcripts provided the source from which TCR beta CDR3 regions were amplified. HTBI primers were the set used in a first-round RT-PCR of the TCR CDR3. TCRdb fed the multiplex PCR reads into MiXCR, producing one record per CDR3 protein. The sample lists some 350,000 distinct CDR3 sequences; about 25% were seen once. The trim removed 5 bases at V and 5 bases at J, leaving 7 bases unmatched. The CDR3 runs to 15 residues. CDR1 and CDR2 from the germline V gene are MNHNS and SASEGT. The source of the sample is a study of T cells in Graves' hyperthyroidism and ophthalmopathy.

The sequenced material came from blood. The origin of this receptor is a man between 50 and 59 years old with Graves' hyperthyroidism. The V gene is TRBV6-1, the J gene TRBJ2-2; 8 bases are shared with TRBD1. DNA for the CDR3: TGTGCCAGCAGTTGGGGCAGGGGGCGTACCGGGGAGCTGTTTTTT. Protein: CASSWGRGRTGELFF.